This T cell receptor beta chain derives from a study of blood T cell repertoires in COVID-19. Assay used: immunoSEQ multiplex PCR; TCRdb lists only in-frame clones, some missing. The profile shows some 250,000 clones, 86% of them singletons. Trimming removed 7 bases from V and 7 bases from J; junction bases left unmatched: 12. CDR1 is SQVTM, CDR2 ANQGSEA, per germline. This CDR3 contains 13 residues. The sample was peripheral blood. The receptor comes from a man aged 30-40 years who had recovered from COVID-19. The genes are TRBV29-1 and TRBJ2-5; 7 bases are shared with TRBD1. The CDR3 here is CSAYPPDRATQYF. The DNA of the CDR3 is TGCAGCGCCTACCCTCCTGACAGGGCGACCCAGTACTTC.